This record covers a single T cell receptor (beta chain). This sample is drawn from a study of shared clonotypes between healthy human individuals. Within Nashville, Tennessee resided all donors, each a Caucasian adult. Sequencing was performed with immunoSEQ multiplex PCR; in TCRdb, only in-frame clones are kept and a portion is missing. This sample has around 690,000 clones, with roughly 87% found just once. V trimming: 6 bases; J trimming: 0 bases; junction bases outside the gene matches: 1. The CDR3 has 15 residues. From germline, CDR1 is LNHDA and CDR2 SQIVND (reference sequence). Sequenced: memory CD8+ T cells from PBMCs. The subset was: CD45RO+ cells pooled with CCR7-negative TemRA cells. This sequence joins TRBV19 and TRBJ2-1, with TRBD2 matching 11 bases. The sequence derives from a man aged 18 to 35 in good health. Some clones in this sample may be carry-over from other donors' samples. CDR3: CASRTSGSSYNEQFF. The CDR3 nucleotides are TGTGCCAGTAGAACTAGCGGGAGCTCCTACAATGAGCAGTTCTTC.